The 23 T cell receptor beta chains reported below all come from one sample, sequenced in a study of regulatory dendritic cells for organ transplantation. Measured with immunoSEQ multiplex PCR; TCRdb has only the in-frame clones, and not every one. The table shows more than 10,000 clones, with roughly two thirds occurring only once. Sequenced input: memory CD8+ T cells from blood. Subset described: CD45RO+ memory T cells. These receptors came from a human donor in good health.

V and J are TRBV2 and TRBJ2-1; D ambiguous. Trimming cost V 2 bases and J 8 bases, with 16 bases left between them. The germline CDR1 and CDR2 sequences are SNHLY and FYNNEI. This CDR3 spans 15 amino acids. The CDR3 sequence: CASSETSPGGDEQFF. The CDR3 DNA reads TGTGCCAGCAGTGAAACGTCTCCCGGTGGCGATGAGCAGTTCTTC.

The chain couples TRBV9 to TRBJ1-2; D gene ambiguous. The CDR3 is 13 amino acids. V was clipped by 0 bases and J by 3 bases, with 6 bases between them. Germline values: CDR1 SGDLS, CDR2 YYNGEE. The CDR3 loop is CASSVVEDYGYTF. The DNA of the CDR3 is TGTGCCAGCAGCGTAGTAGAAGACTATGGCTACACCTTC.

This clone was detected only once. The CDR3 DNA is TGTGCCAGCAGCTTACGAGACAATACGCAGTATTTT. Translating gives CASSLRDNTQYF. V is TRBV7-2 and J is TRBJ2-3; D call uncertain. Germline lookup yields CDR1 SGHTA and CDR2 FQGNSA. V was pared by 2 bases and J by 7 bases, with 7 bases between. The CDR3 extends over 12 amino acids.

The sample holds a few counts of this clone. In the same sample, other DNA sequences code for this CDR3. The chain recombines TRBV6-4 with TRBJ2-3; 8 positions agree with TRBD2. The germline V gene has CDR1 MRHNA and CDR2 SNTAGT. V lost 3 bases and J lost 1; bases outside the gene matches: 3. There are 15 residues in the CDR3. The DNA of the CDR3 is TGTGCCAGCAGTGAAACTAGCGGTGGCACAGATACGCAGTATTTT. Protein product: CASSETSGGTDTQYF.

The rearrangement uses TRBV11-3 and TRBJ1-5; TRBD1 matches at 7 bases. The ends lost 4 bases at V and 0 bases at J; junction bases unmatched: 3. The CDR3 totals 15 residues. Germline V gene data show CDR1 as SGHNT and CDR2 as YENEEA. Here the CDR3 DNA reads TGTGCCAGCAGCTCCGGGACAGATAGCAATCAGCCCCAGCATTTT. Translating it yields CASSSGTDSNQPQHF.

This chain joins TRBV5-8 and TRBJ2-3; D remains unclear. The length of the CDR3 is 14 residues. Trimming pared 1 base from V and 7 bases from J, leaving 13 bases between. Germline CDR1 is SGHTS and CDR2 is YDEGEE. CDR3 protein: CASSLITSTNTQYF. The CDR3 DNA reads TGTGCCAGCAGCTTGATTACTTCGACCAATACGCAGTATTTT.

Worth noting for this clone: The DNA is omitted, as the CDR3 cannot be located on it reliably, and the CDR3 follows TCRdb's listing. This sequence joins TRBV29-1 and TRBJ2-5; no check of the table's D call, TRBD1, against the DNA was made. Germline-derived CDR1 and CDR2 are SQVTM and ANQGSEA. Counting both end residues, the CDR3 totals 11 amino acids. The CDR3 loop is CSVAGGTGAYF.

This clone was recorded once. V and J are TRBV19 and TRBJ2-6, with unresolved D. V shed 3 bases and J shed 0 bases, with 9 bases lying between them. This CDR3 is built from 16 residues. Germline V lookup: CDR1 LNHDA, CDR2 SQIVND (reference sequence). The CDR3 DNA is TGTGCCAGTAGTATCTTCCCAGCCTCTGGGGCCAACGTCCTGACTTTC. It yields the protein CASSIFPASGANVLTF.

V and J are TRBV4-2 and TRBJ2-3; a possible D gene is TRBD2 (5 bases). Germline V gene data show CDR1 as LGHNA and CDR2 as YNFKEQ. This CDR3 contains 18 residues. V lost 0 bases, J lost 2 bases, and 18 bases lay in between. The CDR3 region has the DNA TGTGCCAGCAGCCAAGATAGGGCCGGGATCTCCTTCACAGATACGCAGTATTTT. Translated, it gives CASSQDRAGISFTDTQYF.

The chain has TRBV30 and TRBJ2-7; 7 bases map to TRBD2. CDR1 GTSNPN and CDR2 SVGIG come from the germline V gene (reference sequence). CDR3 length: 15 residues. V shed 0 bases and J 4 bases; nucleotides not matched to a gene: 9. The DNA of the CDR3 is TGTGCCTGGAGTGTAGCCGGGACTAAACCTTACGAGCAGTACTTC. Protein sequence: CAWSVAGTKPYEQYF.

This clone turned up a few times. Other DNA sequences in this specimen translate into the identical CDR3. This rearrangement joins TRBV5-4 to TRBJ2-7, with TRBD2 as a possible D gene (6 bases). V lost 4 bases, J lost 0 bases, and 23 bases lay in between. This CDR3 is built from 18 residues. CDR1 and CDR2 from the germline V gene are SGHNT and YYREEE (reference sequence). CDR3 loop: CASSPIKDRDGGSYEQYF. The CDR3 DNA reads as TGTGCCAGCAGCCCTATCAAAGACCGGGACGGGGGCTCCTACGAGCAGTACTTC.

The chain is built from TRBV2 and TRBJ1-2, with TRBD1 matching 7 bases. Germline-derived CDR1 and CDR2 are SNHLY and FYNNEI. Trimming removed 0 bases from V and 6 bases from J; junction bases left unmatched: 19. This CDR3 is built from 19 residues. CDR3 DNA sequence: TGTGCCAGCAGTGAAGCTTTTCCGGGACAGACGTTTTCTTTTAATGGCTACACCTTC. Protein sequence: CASSEAFPGQTFSFNGYTF.

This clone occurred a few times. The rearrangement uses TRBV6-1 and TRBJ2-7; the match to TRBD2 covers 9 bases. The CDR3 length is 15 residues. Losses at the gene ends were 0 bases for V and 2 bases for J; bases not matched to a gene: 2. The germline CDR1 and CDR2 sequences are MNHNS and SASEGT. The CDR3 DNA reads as TGTGCCAGCAGTGAAGCGGCGGGGGGGACCTACGAGCAGTACTTC. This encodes CASSEAAGGTYEQYF.

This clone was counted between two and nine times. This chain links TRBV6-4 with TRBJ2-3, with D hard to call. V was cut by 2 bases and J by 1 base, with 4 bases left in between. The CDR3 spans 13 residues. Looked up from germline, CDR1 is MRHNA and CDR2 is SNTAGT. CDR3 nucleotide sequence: TGTGCCAGCAGTGACGGGGGCACAGATACGCAGTATTTT. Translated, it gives CASSDGGTDTQYF.

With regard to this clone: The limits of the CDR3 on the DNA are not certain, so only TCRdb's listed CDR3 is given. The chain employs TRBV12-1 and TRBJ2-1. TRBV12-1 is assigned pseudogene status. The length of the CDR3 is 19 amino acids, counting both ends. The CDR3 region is CASSFAYPCGPRLNNEQFF.

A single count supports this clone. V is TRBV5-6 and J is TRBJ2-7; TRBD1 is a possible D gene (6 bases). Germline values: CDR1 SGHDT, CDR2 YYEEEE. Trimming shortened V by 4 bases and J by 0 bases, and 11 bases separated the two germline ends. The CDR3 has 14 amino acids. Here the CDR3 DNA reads TGTGCCAGCAGCCTAGACAGGAGCTCCTACGAGCAGTACTTC. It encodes CASSLDRSSYEQYF.

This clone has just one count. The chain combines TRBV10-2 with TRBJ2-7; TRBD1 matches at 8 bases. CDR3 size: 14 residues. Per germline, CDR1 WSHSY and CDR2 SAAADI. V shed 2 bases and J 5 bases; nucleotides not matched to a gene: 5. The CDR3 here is CASSETGGFNEQYF. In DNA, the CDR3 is TGCGCCAGCAGTGAGACAGGGGGTTTCAACGAGCAGTACTTC.

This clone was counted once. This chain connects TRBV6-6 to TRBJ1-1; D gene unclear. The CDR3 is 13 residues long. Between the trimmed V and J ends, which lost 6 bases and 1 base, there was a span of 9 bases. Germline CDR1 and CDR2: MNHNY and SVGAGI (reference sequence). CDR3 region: CASRRDQNTEAFF. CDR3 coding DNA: TGTGCCAGCAGAAGGGATCAGAACACTGAAGCTTTCTTT.

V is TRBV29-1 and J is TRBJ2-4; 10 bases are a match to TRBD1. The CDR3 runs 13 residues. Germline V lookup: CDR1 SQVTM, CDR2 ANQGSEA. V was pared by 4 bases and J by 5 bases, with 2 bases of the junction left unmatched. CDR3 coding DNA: TGCAGCGTTGTAGGGACAGGGGAAAACATTCAGTACTTC. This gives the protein CSVVGTGENIQYF.

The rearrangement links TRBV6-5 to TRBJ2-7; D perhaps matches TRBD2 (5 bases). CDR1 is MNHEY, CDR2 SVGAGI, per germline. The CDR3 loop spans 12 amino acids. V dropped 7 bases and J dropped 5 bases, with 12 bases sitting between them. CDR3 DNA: TGTGCCAGCACGGGGAAATCGAACGAGCAGTACTTC. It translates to CASTGKSNEQYF.

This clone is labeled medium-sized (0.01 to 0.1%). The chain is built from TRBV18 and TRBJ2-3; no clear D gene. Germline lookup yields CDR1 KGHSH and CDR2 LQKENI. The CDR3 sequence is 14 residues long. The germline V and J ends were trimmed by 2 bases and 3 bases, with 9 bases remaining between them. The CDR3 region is CASSPRPITDTQYF. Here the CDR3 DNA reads TGTGCCAGCTCACCAAGGCCAATAACAGATACGCAGTATTTT.

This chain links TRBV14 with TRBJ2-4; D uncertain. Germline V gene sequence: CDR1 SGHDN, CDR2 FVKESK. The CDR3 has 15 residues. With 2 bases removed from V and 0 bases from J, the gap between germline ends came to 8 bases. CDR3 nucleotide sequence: TGTGCCAGCAGCCAAAGATCTTTAGCCAAAAACATTCAGTACTTC. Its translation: CASSQRSLAKNIQYF.

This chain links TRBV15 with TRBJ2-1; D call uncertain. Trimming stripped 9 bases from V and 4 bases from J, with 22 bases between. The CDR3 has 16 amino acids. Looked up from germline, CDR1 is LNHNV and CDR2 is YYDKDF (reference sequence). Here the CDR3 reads CATSRPVKSAYNEQFF. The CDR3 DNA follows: TGTGCCACGTCGCGCCCTGTAAAGAGCGCATACAATGAGCAGTTCTTC. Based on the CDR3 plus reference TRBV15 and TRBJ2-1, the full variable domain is DAMVIQNPRYQVTQFGKPVTLSCSQTLNHNVMYWYQQKSSQAPKLLFHYYDKDFNNEADTPDNFQSRRPNTSFCFLDIRSPGLGDTAMYLCATSRPVKSAYNEQFFGPGTRLTVL.